This T cell receptor (beta chain) was identified in a study of vaccination and CD4 T cells after COVID-19. Study background: Every participant had a vaccine, which was either BNT162b2 or mRNA-1273, given in two doses. The study drew post-COVID samples a median approximately 100 days after diagnosis (range 35 to 161).

CDR3 size: 17 residues. The V and J ends lost 3 bases and 6 bases respectively, with 27 bases between them. Germline V lookup: CDR1 DFQATT, CDR2 SNEGSKA (reference sequence). TCRdb reprocessed the PCR reads with MiXCR, giving one entry per CDR3 protein. The table has about 18,000 distinct CDR3 sequences, 60% to 80% seen once. The origin of this receptor is a human donor who had recovered from COVID-19. The sequences come from CD4+ T cells from blood, collected before SARS-CoV-2 vaccination. The V call is TRBV20-1, the J call TRBJ2-7, with D tentatively TRBD2 (6 bases). This CDR3 reads CSASSSSGDLLALEQYF. The CDR3 region has the DNA TGCAGTGCTAGTTCGTCCTCGGGGGACTTACTAGCCCTCGAGCAGTACTTC.